One and the same sample provided the 29 T cell receptor beta chains below, sequenced in a study of T cell responses to AZD1222 COVID-19 vaccine. Clones were sequenced by immunoSEQ multiplex PCR, and TCRdb holds only the in-frame ones, with some missing. The sample yields about 170,000 clones, 85% to 95% seen once. Specimen: peripheral blood, collected on day 0 of AZD1222 vaccination. The receptor source for this set is an adult in good health.

The chain recombines TRBV5-1 with TRBJ1-6, with TRBD1 as a possible D gene (6 bases). Looked up from germline, CDR1 is SGHRS and CDR2 is YFSETQ. The V end lost 5 bases, the J end lost 4 bases, and 13 bases lay between the germline ends. There are 15 residues in the CDR3. The CDR3 DNA follows: TGCGCCAGCAGTACGATGACAGGATATAATTCACCCCTCCACTTT. It yields the protein CASSTMTGYNSPLHF.

This chain uses TRBV5-6 with TRBJ1-2, with 7 nucleotides matching TRBD1. The CDR3 covers 16 residues. Germline V lookup: CDR1 SGHDT, CDR2 YYEEEE. The V gene end was trimmed by 5 bases and the J gene end by 7 bases; junction bases not matched to a gene: 17. DNA of the CDR3: TGTGCCAGCAGACAACCGGGACAGAGTCGCCGAGGTGGCTACACCTTC. The encoded protein is CASRQPGQSRRGGYTF.

This chain links TRBV18 with TRBJ2-5; 15 bases match TRBD2. This CDR3 has 16 residues. Germline V CDR1 and CDR2: KGHSH, LQKENI. V shed 4 bases, J shed 5 bases, and the junction held 5 bases outside the gene matches. The CDR3 region is CASSQGLAGGLETQYF. Written as DNA, the CDR3 is TGTGCCAGCTCACAAGGACTAGCGGGGGGGCTGGAGACCCAGTACTTC. Full variable domain (outside the CDR3, taken from reference TRBV18 and TRBJ2-5): NAGVMQNPRHLVRRRGQEARLRCSPMKGHSHVYWYRQLPEEGLKFMVYLQKENIIDESGMPKERFSAEFPKEGPSILRIQQVVRGDSAAYFCASSQGLAGGLETQYFGPGTRLLVL.

This chain joins TRBV7-6 and TRBJ2-7; 7 bases are shared with TRBD1. Germline V lookup: CDR1 SGHVS, CDR2 FNYEAQ. V was pared by 3 bases and J by 0 bases, with 2 bases of the junction left unmatched. There are 14 residues in the CDR3. CDR3 bases: TGTGCCAGCAGCTTCGGGACAGACTCCTACGAGCAGTACTTC. Its protein product is CASSFGTDSYEQYF.

The J gene is TRBJ2-2, the V gene TRBV4-1, with D perhaps TRBD2 (6 bases). The length of the CDR3 is 20 residues. Between the trimmed V and J ends, which lost 5 bases and 0 bases, there was a span of 25 bases. CDR1 MGHRA and CDR2 YSYEKL come from the germline V gene. The CDR3 DNA is TGCGCCAGCAGCGCCTTATTAGGTGAGGCCAGGAGGGCGAACACCGGGGAGCTGTTTTTT. This sequence encodes CASSALLGEARRANTGELFF.

J is TRBJ2-3 and V is TRBV14; 10 bases agree with TRBD2. Germline V lookup: CDR1 SGHDN, CDR2 FVKESK. Trimming took 2 bases from V and 10 from J; bases not matched to a gene: 0. There are 12 residues in the CDR3. The DNA for the CDR3 is TGTGCCAGCAGCCAAACTAGCGGGGCGCAGTATTTT. As protein: CASSQTSGAQYF.

This chain joins TRBV2 and TRBJ2-1; possibly TRBD1 or TRBD2 for D (5 bases each). CDR1 and CDR2 (germline): SNHLY, FYNNEI. Trimming stripped 6 bases from V and 4 bases from J, with 13 bases between. The CDR3 contains 14 residues. The CDR3 region has the DNA TGTGCCAGCAGGGGGGTAGATAATTACAATGAGCAGTTCTTC. This sequence encodes CASRGVDNYNEQFF.

This chain links TRBV11-2 with TRBJ2-7; D is ambiguous. V gave up 0 bases and J gave up 7 bases, with 7 bases separating them. CDR3 length: 12 residues. Germline V lookup: CDR1 SGHAT, CDR2 FQNNGV. CDR3 nucleotide sequence: TGTGCCAGCAGCTTAGATAGTGGAGAGCAGTACTTC. This codes for CASSLDSGEQYF.

J is TRBJ2-7 and V is TRBV7-8; D may match TRBD1 or TRBD2 (7 bases each). The V gene's germline CDR1 is SGHVS and CDR2 FQNEAQ. V lost 2 bases and J 6 bases, leaving 20 bases between the germline ends. There are 16 residues in the CDR3. CDR3 sequence reads: CASSLRGGQQGPEQYF. The CDR3 coding sequence is TGTGCCAGCAGCTTACGCGGGGGCCAACAGGGGCCCGAGCAGTACTTC.

The chain has TRBV18 and TRBJ1-1; D ambiguous. Per germline, CDR1 KGHSH and CDR2 LQKENI. V gave up 4 bases and J gave up 7 bases, with 10 bases separating them. The CDR3 covers 12 residues. The CDR3, as DNA: TGTGCCAGCTCACGACTCTCGGGTGAAGCTTTCTTT. Translating it yields CASSRLSGEAFF.

The V gene is TRBV4-1, the J gene TRBJ1-2; D not resolved. V was shortened by 4 bases and J by 4 bases, with 16 bases between the two germline ends. The CDR3 covers 15 residues. CDR1 and CDR2 (germline): MGHRA, YSYEKL. The CDR3 DNA reads TGCGCCAGCAGCCCGGAGGGTGGCTTGGGCTATGGCTACACCTTC. Its protein product is CASSPEGGLGYGYTF.

This chain joins TRBV4-2 and TRBJ2-5; TRBD2 matches 14 bases. Germline CDR1 and CDR2: LGHNA and YNFKEQ. The CDR3 is 16 residues long. With V trimmed by 3 bases and J by 5 bases, 5 bases remained unmatched. The DNA of the CDR3 is TGTGCCAGCAGCCAGACGACTAGCGGGGGGGCCGAGACCCAGTACTTC. Its protein product is CASSQTTSGGAETQYF.

This chain joins TRBV14 and TRBJ2-2, with 13 nucleotides matching TRBD2. Germline CDR1 SGHDN, CDR2 FVKESK. Trimming took 2 bases from V and 3 from J; bases not matched to a gene: 6. The CDR3 extends over 18 amino acids. In nucleotides, the CDR3 is TGTGCCAGCAGCCAAATTCCGGGACTAGCGGGATACACCGGGGAGCTGTTTTTT. Its translation: CASSQIPGLAGYTGELFF.

This chain links TRBV6-6 with TRBJ1-5, with 10 bases matching TRBD1. The CDR3 length is 15 residues. Germline CDR1 is MNHNY and CDR2 is SVGAGI (reference sequence). The V and J ends lost 7 bases and 6 bases, in that order; junction bases with no gene match: 9. CDR3 in DNA: TGTGCCAGCACCACGGGACAGGGGTTTAGTCAGCCCCAGCATTTT. Protein sequence: CASTTGQGFSQPQHF.

The CDR3 DNA follows: TGTGCCACCAGTGACCTCCCTCGGGGACAGAACTACGAGCAGTACTTC. Translated: CATSDLPRGQNYEQYF. The chain employs TRBV24-1 and TRBJ2-7; 7 positions agree with TRBD1. The CDR3 sequence is 16 residues long. In germline, CDR1 is KGHDR, CDR2 SFDVKD. J lost 3 bases, V lost 4 bases, and 11 bases had no gene match.

V gene TRBV14 combines with J gene TRBJ1-2; 10 bases match TRBD1. V trimming: 0 bases; J trimming: 7 bases; junction bases outside the gene matches: 11. The CDR3 runs to 17 residues. CDR1 SGHDN and CDR2 FVKESK come from the germline V gene. In DNA, the CDR3 is TGTGCCAGCAGCCAAGATTTAGCGAGACAGGGGGCCGCTGGCTACACCTTC. It yields the protein CASSQDLARQGAAGYTF.

The genes are TRBV3-1 (or the pseudogene TRBV3-2) and TRBJ2-3, with 11 bases fitting TRBD2. J gave up 4 bases and V 1 base, and 7 bases lay outside the gene matches. CDR3 size: 17 residues. CDR1 and CDR2 from the germline V gene are LGHDT and YNNKEL (reference sequence). CDR3: CASSQGERLAGPDTQYF. Here the CDR3 DNA reads TGTGCCAGCAGCCAAGGAGAAAGACTAGCGGGGCCAGATACGCAGTATTTT.

Only one count was recorded for this clone. The rearrangement uses TRBV5-1 and TRBJ1-2, with D uncertain. Deletions cut 0 bases from V and 8 bases from J, with 8 bases between. Germline values: CDR1 SGHRS, CDR2 YFSETQ. The CDR3 sequence is 12 residues long. CDR3 nucleotide sequence: TGCGCCAGCAGCTTGGGTCGGAGCGGCTACACCTTC. This encodes CASSLGRSGYTF.

The chain links TRBV6-5 to TRBJ1-1; no firm D call. Looked up from germline, CDR1 is MNHEY and CDR2 is SVGAGI. The CDR3 sequence is 15 residues long. V lost 0 bases and J 2 bases, leaving 10 bases between the germline ends. CDR3 region: CASSYSRRRNTEAFF. The CDR3 DNA sequence: TGTGCCAGCAGTTACTCGAGGAGGAGAAACACTGAAGCTTTCTTT.

This sequence joins TRBV6-5 and TRBJ2-1, with D unclear. Per the germline V gene, CDR1 is MNHEY and CDR2 is SVGAGI. The V and J ends lost 2 bases and 0 bases respectively, with 8 bases between them. There are 15 residues in the CDR3. The CDR3 DNA sequence: TGTGCCAGCAGTTACGGTATGAGCTCCTACAATGAGCAGTTCTTC. Translating gives CASSYGMSSYNEQFF.

This chain links TRBV10-3 with TRBJ1-6, with D possibly TRBD1 on 5 matching bases. The CDR3 covers 12 residues. CDR1 is ENHRY, CDR2 SYGVKD, per germline. Trimming took 6 bases from V and 9 from J, leaving 9 bases between them. The CDR3: CAIRGGGSPLHF. The CDR3 DNA reads as TGTGCCATCAGGGGGGGAGGTTCACCCCTCCACTTT.

The chain couples TRBV11-1 to TRBJ2-1; 7 nucleotides line up with TRBD1. The CDR3 sequence is 15 residues long. V lost 5 bases, J lost 7 bases, and 11 bases stayed unmatched. Germline V gene sequence: CDR1 SGHAT, CDR2 FQDESV (reference sequence). Here the CDR3 DNA reads TGTGCCAGCAGCCCTCGGCGAGGGGGCAGGAATGAGCAGTTCTTC. Protein: CASSPRRGGRNEQFF.

The CDR3 sequence: CASSLRTGLGLTGYTF. Here the CDR3 DNA reads TGTGCCAGCAGCTTGCGAACCGGGTTGGGGTTAACGGGCTACACCTTC. The chain recombines TRBV5-4 with TRBJ1-2; D gene unclear. The CDR3 contains 16 residues. Germline V gives CDR1 SGHNT, CDR2 YYREEE (reference sequence). V was trimmed by 1 base and J by 8 bases, leaving 21 bases between them.

This sequence joins TRBV18 and TRBJ2-5, with unresolved D. This CDR3 has 13 amino acids. CDR1 is KGHSH and CDR2 is LQKENI in the germline V gene. V lost 1 base and J 2 bases, leaving 5 bases between the germline ends. The CDR3 region has the DNA TGTGCCAGCTCACCACAGCGACAAGAGACCCAGTACTTC. Amino acids: CASSPQRQETQYF.

J is TRBJ1-1 and V is TRBV11-2; D gene unclear. Germline-derived CDR1 and CDR2 are SGHAT and FQNNGV. V lost 2 bases to trimming and J lost 0 bases, with 13 bases between them. The CDR3 consists of 16 residues. The CDR3 bases are TGTGCCAGCAGCTTATGGGCAGGCGGGATGAACACTGAAGCTTTCTTT. Protein product: CASSLWAGGMNTEAFF.

The chain is built from TRBV2 and TRBJ1-1, with TRBD1 as a possible D gene (5 bases). Trimming cost V 4 bases and J 3 bases, with 12 bases left between them. Germline lookup yields CDR1 SNHLY and CDR2 FYNNEI. The CDR3 length is 14 residues. The CDR3 DNA reads as TGTGCCAGCAGTGTGGGGGGGAGAGACACTGAAGCTTTCTTT. Protein: CASSVGGRDTEAFF.

V and J are TRBV24-1 and TRBJ2-3; D is perhaps TRBD2 (6 bases). Per germline, CDR1 KGHDR and CDR2 SFDVKD. The V end lost 3 bases, the J end lost 8 bases, and 20 bases lay between the germline ends. This CDR3 has 16 amino acids. CDR3 region: CATSDNRDWPIATQYF. The CDR3 DNA reads as TGTGCCACCAGTGATAACCGGGACTGGCCTATCGCTACGCAGTATTTT.

This clone is a singleton in its sample. The chain uses TRBV28 and TRBJ2-7; 12 nucleotides align to TRBD2. J lost 6 bases, V lost 6 bases, and 6 bases had no gene match. CDR3 length: 14 residues. Germline V lookup: CDR1 MDHEN, CDR2 SYDVKM. CDR3 nucleotides: TGTGCCAGCAGGCAGACTAGCGGGAGTCGCGAGCAGTACTTC. Amino acids: CASRQTSGSREQYF.

This chain links TRBV19 with TRBJ1-2; 7 bases map to TRBD1. CDR3 length: 16 residues. V trimming: 6 bases; J trimming: 0 bases; junction bases outside the gene matches: 10. Per the germline V gene, CDR1 is LNHDA and CDR2 is SQIVND (reference sequence). DNA of the CDR3: TGTGCCAGTAGCCCGCATCAGGGGACAGCTAACTATGGCTACACCTTC. Translating it yields CASSPHQGTANYGYTF.